This is a list of T cell receptor beta chains from one sample in a study of T cell repertoires in cytomegalovirus infection. These receptors' targets are unknown. TCRdb used MiXCR to reprocess the reads, holding one entry per CDR3 protein. The sample comprises 800,000 to 950,000 distinct CDR3 sequences, approximately 32% of which are singletons, and about an eighth rests with the top ten. The sequencing here drew on cultured CD8+ T cells from PBMCs, taken from culture after CMV antigen stimulation. Source of these receptors: a human donor in good health (CMV status not recorded). Some clones in this sample may be carry-over from other donors' samples. Each CDR3 is given with its conserved first and last residue. A D gene is named only where the DNA matches it firmly. Not all rows give a size; the values are once, few, many and, for expanded clones, a class.

d_call	clone_size	v_call	j_call	cdr3_aa	cdr3_nt
NA	few	TRBV27	TRBJ2-5	CASSPHLTGQETQYF	TGTGCCAGCAGTCCACACCTGACAGGTCAAGAGACCCAGTACTTC
NA	many	TRBV6-1	TRBJ2-7	CASSEAGISSYEQYF	TGTGCCAGCAGTGAGGCAGGGATTAGCTCCTACGAGCAGTACTTC
NA	NA	TRBV10-3	TRBJ1-2	CAIRDPQRNYGYTF	TGTGCCATCAGGGACCCTCAAAGGAACTATGGCTACACCTTC
TRBD2	NA	TRBV27	TRBJ2-1	CASSPFAGGWYNEQFF	TGTGCCAGCAGTCCGTTTGCGGGGGGTTGGTACAATGAGCAGTTCTTC
TRBD1	NA	TRBV27	TRBJ2-2	CASSLPTGGSGELFF	TGTGCCAGCAGTTTGCCGACAGGGGGTTCCGGGGAGCTGTTTTTT
NA	few	TRBV12-3/TRBV12-4	TRBJ2-1	CASSVRGSEQFF	TGTGCCAGCAGCGTTAGGGGGAGTGAGCAGTTCTTC
NA	many	TRBV7-8	TRBJ2-2	CASSLAPPVTGELFF	TGTGCCAGCAGCTTAGCCCCCCCGGTTACCGGGGAGCTGTTTTTT
TRBD1	NA	TRBV29-1	TRBJ1-2	CSVEGQGTYPGYGYTF	TGCAGCGTTGAGGGACAGGGGACCTACCCCGGCTATGGCTACACCTTC
TRBD2	NA	TRBV13	TRBJ2-1	CASSLRAGGHYNEQFF	TGTGCCAGCAGCTTACGGGCGGGGGGGCATTACAATGAGCAGTTCTTC
TRBD2	NA	TRBV6-5	TRBJ2-1	CASGPSGGASEQFF	TGTGCCAGCGGGCCTAGCGGGGGGGCCAGTGAGCAGTTCTTC
NA	NA	TRBV4-1	TRBJ1-5	CASSQDLLYQPQHF	TGCGCCAGCAGCCAAGATCTTTTGTATCAGCCCCAGCATTTT
NA	NA	TRBV27	TRBJ1-1	CASGGGGSTEAFF	TGTGCCAGTGGGGGGGGAGGGTCGACTGAAGCTTTCTTT
NA	many	TRBV7-8	TRBJ1-2	CASSLTGDARGYTF	TGTGCCAGCAGCTTAACCGGGGACGCTCGGGGCTACACCTTC
TRBD1	NA	TRBV7-6	TRBJ2-5	CASSLVQGELQETQYF	TGTGCCAGCAGCTTAGTCCAGGGGGAGCTCCAAGAGACCCAGTACTTC
NA	NA	TRBV27	TRBJ2-3	CASSSSGAVGTDTQYF	TGTGCCAGCAGTTCTTCAGGGGCGGTGGGCACAGATACGCAGTATTTT
TRBD1	NA	TRBV29-1	TRBJ2-1	CSVIGTGDTDNEQFF	TGCAGCGTTATAGGGACAGGGGACACCGACAATGAGCAGTTCTTC
NA	NA	TRBV27	TRBJ2-1	CATRLGNEQFF	TGTGCCACCCGCTTAGGCAATGAGCAGTTCTTC
NA	NA	TRBV28	TRBJ2-2	CASSLWDLGELFF	TGTGCCAGCAGTTTATGGGACCTCGGGGAGCTGTTTTTT
NA	few	TRBV27	TRBJ2-3	CASSLGDPGTDTQYF	TGTGCCAGCAGTTTAGGGGACCCAGGCACAGATACGCAGTATTTT
TRBD1	many	TRBV7-9	TRBJ2-2	CASRGQGGNTGELFF	TGTGCCAGCAGGGGACAGGGAGGAAACACCGGGGAGCTGTTTTTT
NA	NA	TRBV28	TRBJ2-6	CASRLGGGANVLTF	TGTGCCAGCAGGTTAGGGGGAGGGGCCAACGTCCTGACTTTC
NA	NA	TRBV6-1	TRBJ1-1	CASRIPTDEAFF	TGTGCCAGCAGGATTCCGACAGATGAAGCTTTCTTT
NA	few	TRBV2	TRBJ1-4	CASSESSRQDKDF	TGTGCCAGCAGCGAATCAAGTCGACAGGACAAGGATTTT
TRBD2	NA	TRBV7-6	TRBJ2-3	CASSLGEAGLDTQYF	TGTGCCAGCAGCTTAGGAGAAGCGGGGTTGGATACGCAGTATTTT
TRBD1	few	TRBV27	TRBJ1-1	CASSPPGGWTEAFF	TGTGCCAGCAGTCCTCCAGGGGGCTGGACTGAAGCTTTCTTT
TRBD1	NA	TRBV7-2	TRBJ2-5	CASSFSLGQGTEETQYF	TGTGCCAGCAGCTTTTCCCTGGGACAGGGTACGGAAGAGACCCAGTACTTC
NA	NA	TRBV2	TRBJ1-1	CASSETYEAFF	TGTGCCAGCAGTGAAACCTACGAAGCTTTCTTT
NA	NA	TRBV6-5	TRBJ1-1	CASSYSLLSNTEAFF	TGTGCCAGCAGTTACTCGCTTCTCAGCAACACTGAAGCTTTCTTT